This paragraph covers one T cell receptor (beta chain) sequence. This clonotype has more than one count but fewer than ten. The clone's antigen remains unknown. Base qualities are not at hand, and no much larger clone is one base apart. Taken from the germline V gene, the CDR1 and CDR2 loops are SGHTA and FQGNSA. Counted from cysteine to phenylalanine, this CDR3 has 13 amino acids. The retained sequence is limited to the CDR3, 39 bases, with the frame set at the first base. Trimming costs V 1 base and J 8 bases, and their ends lie 9 bases apart. The run used an Illumina NovaSeq 6000. cDNA libraries for TCRalpha and TCRbeta were prepared by 5'RACE using constant-segment primers, with sample barcodes and unique molecular identifiers added. RNA was extracted from every sample with Trizol reagent. The libraries were amplified in two PCR steps, and the second step added a second sample barcode and Illumina TruSeq adapters. Sequencing of the libraries was done on an Illumina NovaSeq, producing 2 x 150 bp paired-end reads. The study's own analysis went as follows. Demultiplexing of reads and collapsing into UMI-guided consensus sequences were performed with migec v1.2.7. Using mixcr v2.1.11, UMI consensuses were aligned to TRA and TRB V and J templates and then assembled into clonotypes. Clonotypes were classified as expanded or contracted when called significant by both edgeR and NoisET, with noise models trained on biological replicates. edgeR calls used a false discovery rate-adjusted p below 0.01 and a log2 fold-change threshold of 1. As an exploratory analysis of dynamics, max-normalized trajectories of the 1000 most abundant clonotypes were examined by PCA with hierarchical clustering. Separately sequenced CD4+ and CD8+ repertoires were used to assign a CD4 or CD8 phenotype to each responding clone. The raw public data were reprocessed by TCRdb itself: fastp quality trimming at Q25, MiXCR clonotype calling, in-frame beta chains only. Entries that share a CDR3 protein sequence are merged under the most common genes and DNA. The V and J calls here are based on TCRdb, not the publication. Across this sample there are around 400,000 distinct CDR3 sequences, with more than 20% seen only once. The ten top clones hold about 10% of the sample.

The data derive from a study of T-cell memory formation after mild COVID-19 (dated by TCRdb to 2020 to 2023). In terms of the full investigation: Most TCR sequence clusters were specific to one of the two donors. In two donors, T-cell clones that expanded and contracted after mild COVID-19 were tracked by sequencing TCRalpha and TCRbeta repertoires over time. Two young, previously healthy adult volunteers, one female and one male, were included in the cohort.

Study-level results and caveats: Only a couple of mild cases were covered by the study, and larger cohorts that include severe cases with pre-infection samples were considered necessary. Balanced CD4/CD8 phenotypes were observed for clones contracting from day 15 to 85, whereas a bias towards CD4+ was observed for a second wave of clones expanding from day 15 to 37. Whether the second-wave clones peaking on day 37 were SARS-CoV-2 specific was not confirmed. Contracting CD4+ clones were located mainly in the CM and EM memory subsets, whereas CD8+ clones were found to be enriched in EMRA. The detection of some responding clones in pre-infection memory suggests that pre-existing cross-reactive memory T cells joined the SARS-CoV-2 response.

Ficoll-Paque density gradient centrifugation was used to isolate PBMCs. Sample: PBMCs or a T cell subset sorted from them (not recorded which). The rearranged chain carries TRBV7-2 and TRBJ2-1; no D segment can be confidently identified. This clonotype was obtained from an adult woman who had mild COVID-19 (a few samples of this study predate the infection). The sample titles of this study are shuffled in the database, so cell type and time point are left out; the donor was told from shared clones. The sequenced DNA: TGTGCCAGCAGCTTAGAGGACGGGTATGAGCAGTTCTTC. Translated, this is CASSLEDGYEQFF.